This is a list of T cell receptor beta chains from one sample in a study of cytomegalovirus exposure and HLA in healthy donors. Using immunoSEQ multiplex PCR, the repertoire was profiled, and TCRdb retains in-frame clones only, with some absent. Counted here are some 160,000 clones, approximately 80% occurring once; the ten biggest clones make up about 4.3%. Sequencing used PBMCs. The receptors come from a woman between 35 and 50 years old in good health and CMV-seropositive. The CDR3 runs from the conserved cysteine through the conserved F or W. Fields, in order: J gene, V gene, clone size, D gene, CDR3 protein, CDR3 DNA. A D gene is named only where the DNA matches it firmly. Size values are once, few and many counts, or a class for expanded clones, and some rows have none.

>TRBJ2-1|TRBV12-5|.|.
CASGGGYNEQFF
TGTGCTAGTGGGGGAGGATACAATGAGCAGTTCTTC
>TRBJ1-3|TRBV7-6|.|.
CASSLIEDSFSGNTIYF
TGTGCCAGCAGCTTAATAGAGGACTCTTTCTCTGGAAACACCATATATTTT
>TRBJ2-3|TRBV28|.|.
CASSSGGARDTQYF
TGTGCCAGCAGTTCTGGGGGGGCCAGAGATACGCAGTATTTT
>TRBJ1-2|TRBV4-2|.|TRBD1
CASSHRSGTVYGYTF
TGTGCCAGCAGCCACCGATCCGGGACAGTCTATGGCTACACCTTC
>TRBJ1-2|TRBV4-3|.|.
CASSQDPREENGYTF
TGCGCCAGCAGCCAAGATCCCAGGGAAGAGAATGGCTACACCTTC
>TRBJ1-4|TRBV7-2|.|.
CASSFGQGFEKLFF
TGTGCCAGCAGCTTTGGGCAGGGATTTGAAAAACTGTTTTTT
>TRBJ2-3|TRBV6-9|.|TRBD2
CASPFRTSGSVGTDTQYF
TGTGCCAGCCCGTTCCGGACTAGCGGGAGTGTTGGCACAGATACGCAGTATTTT
>TRBJ1-2|TRBV6-1|.|.
CASSGARKHGYTF
TGTGCCAGCAGTGGCGCCAGGAAGCATGGCTACACCTTC
>TRBJ2-7|TRBV2|.|.
CASSEAPSDTYEQYF
TGTGCCAGCAGTGAAGCACCCAGCGATACCTACGAGCAGTACTTC
>TRBJ2-6|TRBV29-1|.|TRBD1
CSVRTGGSGANVLTF
TGCAGCGTCCGGACAGGGGGCTCTGGGGCCAACGTCCTGACTTTC
>TRBJ1-1|TRBV19|.|TRBD1
CASSEDRERMNTEAFF
TGTGCCAGTAGTGAGGACAGGGAACGCATGAACACTGAAGCTTTCTTT
>TRBJ2-5|TRBV6-5|.|TRBD2
CASRKTSGRAKTQYF
TGTGCCAGCAGAAAGACTAGCGGGAGGGCCAAGACCCAGTACTTC
>TRBJ2-5|TRBV6-1|few|.
CASLLETQYF
TGTGCCAGTCTCTTAGAGACCCAGTACTTC
>TRBJ2-7|TRBV9|.|.
CASSVRATLPYEQYF
TGTGCCAGCAGCGTTCGTGCAACTCTCCCCTACGAGCAGTACTTC
>TRBJ2-3|TRBV18|.|TRBD2
CASLAGGADTQYF
TGTGCCAGCTTAGCGGGAGGAGCAGATACGCAGTATTTT
>TRBJ2-1|TRBV29-1|.|.
CSVVPGSLNEQFF
TGCAGCGTTGTACCTGGCTCCCTTAATGAGCAGTTCTTC
>TRBJ2-7|TRBV28|.|.
CASSLTGREQYF
TGTGCCAGCAGTTTAACAGGACGCGAGCAGTACTTC
>TRBJ2-5|TRBV20-1|.|.
CSAREATQYF
TGCAGTGCTAGAGAAGCGACCCAGTACTTC
>TRBJ2-1|TRBV19|once|TRBD2
CASSIDSGALYNEQFF
TGTGCCAGTAGTATAGATAGCGGGGCTCTTTACAATGAGCAGTTCTTC
>TRBJ1-2|TRBV28|.|TRBD1
CATGDRSYGYTF
TGTGCCACTGGGGACAGATCTTATGGCTACACCTTC
>TRBJ2-3|TRBV11-2|few|.
CASSLWGVGTPAGTDTQYF
TGTGCCAGCAGCTTGTGGGGGGTCGGGACTCCAGCCGGCACAGATACGCAGTATTTT
>TRBJ2-3|TRBV7-8|.|TRBD2
CASSLQASGRARDTQYF
TGTGCCAGCAGCTTACAGGCTAGCGGGAGGGCCAGAGATACGCAGTATTTT
>TRBJ2-7|TRBV9|.|TRBD1
CASSPRDRGSGEQYF
TGTGCCAGCAGCCCACGGGACAGGGGATCAGGAGAGCAGTACTTC
>TRBJ2-3|TRBV10-1|once|.
CASSVKGLDTQYF
TGCGCCAGCAGTGTGAAGGGGTTAGATACGCAGTATTTT
>TRBJ2-5|TRBV29-1|.|.
CSVEGGMRVPLETQYF
TGCAGCGTTGAAGGGGGTATGAGGGTTCCCTTGGAGACCCAGTACTTC
>TRBJ1-1|TRBV5-1|.|TRBD1
CASSGGLSTEAFF
TGCGCCAGCTCAGGGGGTCTGAGCACTGAAGCTTTCTTT
>TRBJ2-7|TRBV27|.|.
CASSLRGSHEQYF
TGTGCCAGCAGTTTAAGGGGGTCCCACGAGCAGTACTTC
>TRBJ2-2|TRBV6-1|.|.
CASSEEGPGVTGELFF
TGTGCCAGCAGTGAAGAAGGCCCAGGGGTGACCGGGGAGCTGTTTTTT
>TRBJ2-2|TRBV28|.|TRBD2
CASSTTWGGGRAFGELFF
TGTGCCAGCAGTACAACGTGGGGGGGCGGGAGGGCCTTCGGGGAGCTGTTTTTT
>TRBJ2-3|TRBV7-2|.|TRBD2
CASSLVAGGIGTQYF
TGTGCCAGCAGCCTCGTGGCGGGAGGGATCGGAACGCAGTATTTT
>TRBJ1-2|TRBV29-1|.|TRBD1
CSVRDSYGYTF
TGCAGCGTCCGGGACAGTTATGGCTACACCTTC
>TRBJ1-1|TRBV14|.|TRBD1
CASSLLQGVNTEAFF
TGTGCCAGCAGCCTACTACAGGGGGTTAACACTGAAGCTTTCTTT
>TRBJ1-2|TRBV9|.|.
CASSVGTTPNYGYTF
TGTGCCAGCAGCGTAGGCACGACTCCTAACTATGGCTACACCTTC
>TRBJ2-7|TRBV28|.|TRBD2
CASSRGPGGEQYF
TGTGCCAGCAGTCGCGGGCCGGGAGGCGAGCAGTACTTC
>TRBJ2-7|TRBV18|.|TRBD1
CASSFDSTGQDYEQYF
TGTGCCAGCTCGTTCGATTCCACGGGACAGGACTACGAGCAGTACTTC
>TRBJ2-3|TRBV6-6|.|TRBD2
CASSLSGGITDTQYF
TGTGCCAGCAGCCTTAGCGGGGGGATCACAGATACGCAGTATTTT
>TRBJ2-2|TRBV14|.|.
CASSQGATNTGELFF
TGTGCCAGCAGCCAAGGGGCGACGAACACCGGGGAGCTGTTTTTT
>TRBJ2-3|TRBV11-2|.|.
CALGGADTQYF
TGTGCTCTCGGAGGGGCGGATACGCAGTATTTT
>TRBJ1-1|TRBV5-1|.|TRBD1
CASSSGQGFSAFF
TGCGCCAGCAGCTCCGGACAGGGCTTTTCAGCTTTCTTT
>TRBJ1-6|TRBV9|.|.
CASRGQGNSPLHF
TGTGCCAGCAGAGGGCAGGGGAATTCACCCCTCCACTTT
>TRBJ1-1|TRBV27|.|.
CASNKPGFTEAFF
TGTGCCAGCAACAAGCCAGGGTTCACTGAAGCTTTCTTT
>TRBJ2-5|TRBV7-7|.|.
CASSPDGTSRNQYF
TGTGCTAGCAGCCCAGACGGGACTTCCAGGAACCAGTACTTC
>TRBJ1-6|TRBV7-2|.|TRBD1
CASSVRQGAANSPLHF
TGTGCCAGCAGCGTCCGACAGGGGGCGGCTAATTCACCCCTCCACTTT
>TRBJ1-4|TRBV5-4|once|.
CASSSGTAGGEKLFF
TGTGCCAGCAGCTCCGGGACGGCCGGGGGGGAAAAACTGTTTTTT
>TRBJ1-1|TRBV5-1|.|.
CASSLGQFMQAFF
TGCGCCAGCAGCTTGGGGCAGTTTATGCAAGCTTTCTTT
>TRBJ2-1|TRBV6-5|.|.
CASNPRGAEVF
TGTGCCAGCAATCCACGGGGGGCTGAAGTCTTC